The 32 T cell receptor beta chains listed next were all sequenced from one sample in a study of cytomegalovirus exposure and HLA in healthy donors. The PCR contained 60 Vbeta and 13 Jbeta primers. Repertoires were generated with immunoSEQ multiplex PCR, while TCRdb's copy carries only in-frame clones and drops some. In all, the sample yields about 88,000 clones. The sample taken for sequencing was PBMCs. The source of these receptors is a girl aged 5-17 years in good health and CMV-seropositive.

The chain joins TRBV9 to TRBJ1-2; D is ambiguous. Germline CDR1 reads SGDLS; CDR2 reads YYNGEE. V was cut by 1 base and J by 0 bases, with 10 bases left in between. The CDR3 contains 15 residues. In DNA form, the CDR3 reads TGTGCCAGCAGCGTATTGTCAGACACTAACTATGGCTACACCTTC. Amino acid sequence: CASSVLSDTNYGYTF.

The chain recombines TRBV19 with TRBJ2-1; possible D gene TRBD2, 5 bases. This CDR3 is 16 amino acids long. Germline V CDR1 and CDR2: LNHDA, SQIVND (reference sequence). Trimming cost V 3 bases and J 5 bases, with 17 bases left between them. In DNA, the CDR3 is TGTGCCAGTAGTATCGGACTCCCAAGCGAGAACAATGAGCAGTTCTTC. It codes for CASSIGLPSENNEQFF. Full variable domain (missing parts from reference TRBV19 and TRBJ2-1): DGGITQSPKYLFRKEGQNVTLSCEQNLNHDAMYWYRQDPGQGLRLIYYSQIVNDFQKGDIAEGYSVSREKKESFPLTVTSAQKNPTAFYLCASSIGLPSENNEQFFGPGTRLTVL.

The chain carries TRBV29-1 and TRBJ1-4, with 7 nucleotides matching TRBD1. The V gene end was trimmed by 5 bases and the J gene end by 0 bases; junction bases not matched to a gene: 3. Looked up from germline, CDR1 is SQVTM and CDR2 is ANQGSEA. This CDR3 is 14 amino acids long. The CDR3 DNA reads TGCAGCGTTCGCGGGACAGCAACTAATGAAAAACTGTTTTTT. Translating gives CSVRGTATNEKLFF.

The chain carries TRBV15 and TRBJ2-5; maybe TRBD1 (6 bases). The CDR3 is made up of 11 amino acids. Germline-derived CDR1 and CDR2 are LNHNV and YYDKDF (reference sequence). The V gene lost 10 bases and the J gene lost 5 bases, with 11 bases spanning the gap. This CDR3 reads CAIQRGETQYF. CDR3 bases: TGTGCCATCCAGAGGGGGGAGACCCAGTACTTC.

The rearrangement uses TRBV7-9 and TRBJ1-6; the D is unclear. Germline CDR1 reads SEHNR; CDR2 reads FQNEAQ (reference sequence). V shed 1 base and J shed 12 bases, with 7 bases lying between them. CDR3 length: 12 amino acids. The CDR3 nucleotides are TGTGCCAGCAGCTTAGAGGGAGGACCCCTCCACTTT. It translates to CASSLEGGPLHF.

The chain has TRBV4-3 and TRBJ2-3; D uncertain. The ends were cut back, 1 base at V and 4 bases at J, with 6 bases in the middle. Germline V gene sequence: CDR1 LGHNA, CDR2 YSLEER. This CDR3 has 13 amino acids. The CDR3 bases are TGCGCCAGCAGCCAAGGAGATTCAGATACGCAGTATTTT. Translation: CASSQGDSDTQYF.

The V gene is TRBV5-1, the J gene TRBJ2-5; no clear D gene. Germline V CDR1 and CDR2: SGHRS, YFSETQ. This CDR3 contains 15 residues. V was clipped by 2 bases and J by 1 base, with 12 bases between them. CDR3 in DNA: TGCGCCAGCAGCTTTTACACAAATTTCCAAGAGACCCAGTACTTC. Protein: CASSFYTNFQETQYF. Using reference TRBV5-1 and TRBJ2-5 for the parts outside the CDR3, the full variable domain is KAGVTQTPRYLIKTRGQQVTLSCSPISGHRSVSWYQQTPGQGLQFLFEYFSETQRNKGNFPGRFSGRQFSNSRSEMNVSTLELGDSALYLCASSFYTNFQETQYFGPGTRLLVL.

V and J are TRBV7-9 and TRBJ2-3, with 9 bases aligning to TRBD2. The CDR3 covers 15 residues. Germline CDR1 reads SEHNR; CDR2 reads FQNEAQ (reference sequence). J was trimmed by 3 bases and V by 5 bases; bases with no gene match: 6. The CDR3: CASSTLAGRTDTQYF. CDR3 DNA sequence: TGTGCCAGCAGCACTCTAGCGGGGCGGACAGATACGCAGTATTTT.

The gene calls are TRBV27 and TRBJ2-7; D is uncertain. The ends were cut back, 5 bases at V and 3 bases at J, with 14 bases in the middle. The CDR3 contains 14 residues. Looked up from germline, CDR1 is MNHEY and CDR2 is SMNVEV (reference sequence). CDR3 loop: CASSPSLNFYEQYF. CDR3 nucleotides: TGTGCCAGCAGTCCATCCCTGAACTTCTACGAGCAGTACTTC.

The gene calls are TRBV2 and TRBJ1-1, with unresolved D. Germline CDR1 SNHLY, CDR2 FYNNEI. V was pared by 2 bases and J by 1 base, with 8 bases between. This CDR3 is 14 amino acids long. The DNA of the CDR3 is TGTGCCAGCAGTGAAAAAGGAGGGAACACTGAAGCTTTCTTT. It specifies CASSEKGGNTEAFF.

The genes are TRBV10-3 and TRBJ1-5; D might be TRBD1 (6 bases). In germline, CDR1 is ENHRY, CDR2 SYGVKD. The CDR3 is 14 amino acids. Trimming removed 5 bases at V and 4 bases at J, with 12 bases between. CDR3 loop: CAISTAGTNQPQHF. DNA for the CDR3: TGTGCCATCAGTACGGCAGGGACAAATCAGCCCCAGCATTTT.

The chain is built from TRBV4-2 and TRBJ2-2; D perhaps matches TRBD2 (6 bases). Germline V gene lookup returns CDR1 LGHNA and CDR2 YNFKEQ. The CDR3 spans 16 residues. V was cut by 1 base and J by 1 base, with 10 bases left in between. The CDR3 sequence is CASSQARGLNTGELFF. CDR3 nucleotides: TGTGCCAGCAGCCAAGCACGGGGGTTGAACACCGGGGAGCTGTTTTTT.

The V gene is TRBV5-1, the J gene TRBJ1-1; D might be TRBD1 (5 bases). CDR3 length: 14 amino acids. Germline values: CDR1 SGHRS, CDR2 YFSETQ. The V end lost 1 base, the J end lost 1 base, and 8 bases lay between the germline ends. The CDR3 loop reads CASSLTGTNTEAFF. The CDR3, as DNA: TGCGCCAGCAGCTTGACAGGAACGAACACTGAAGCTTTCTTT.

The CDR3 region has the DNA TGTGCCAGCCAACCTCTAGGGGGGGGCCCTACAGATACGCAGTATTTT. This sequence encodes CASQPLGGGPTDTQYF. J is TRBJ2-3 and V is TRBV18; D is possibly TRBD2 (7 bases). The CDR3 spans 16 residues. V was cut by 8 bases and J by 3 bases, with 21 bases left in between. Germline CDR1 and CDR2: KGHSH and LQKENI.

The V and J genes are TRBV7-8 and TRBJ2-7; D possibly corresponds to TRBD1 (5 bases). The CDR3 has 11 amino acids. V lost 8 bases, J lost 3 bases, and 8 bases lay in between. Germline lookup yields CDR1 SGHVS and CDR2 FQNEAQ. CDR3 DNA sequence: TGTGCCAGCGGACACCACTACGAGCAGTACGTC. This codes for CASGHHYEQYV.

The chain recombines TRBV6-1 with TRBJ2-7; D may be TRBD1 (6 bases). This CDR3 comprises 14 residues. Germline CDR1 and CDR2: MNHNS and SASEGT. The germline V and J ends were trimmed by 3 bases and 6 bases, with 15 bases remaining between them. The CDR3 loop is CASSDPLRGVEQYV. The CDR3 bases are TGTGCCAGCAGTGATCCCCTCAGGGGCGTCGAGCAGTACGTC.

V and J are TRBV29-1 and TRBJ2-3, with TRBD1 matching over 7 bases. The CDR3 sequence is 13 residues long. From germline, CDR1 is SQVTM and CDR2 ANQGSEA. With 6 bases clipped from V and 2 bases from J, the junction kept 5 bases outside the gene matches. The CDR3 sequence: CSVGGQVTDTQYF. The DNA for the CDR3 is TGCAGCGTCGGCGGACAGGTCACAGATACGCAGTATTTT.

The gene calls are TRBV6-5 and TRBJ1-2; D gene ambiguous. Germline V gives CDR1 MNHEY, CDR2 SVGAGI. This CDR3 region has 16 residues. V lost 6 bases to trimming and J lost 4 bases, with 21 bases between them. The CDR3 DNA reads as TGTGCCAGCAGCTACGGGTGGTCGGTAGCAAGCTATGGCTACACCTTC. This codes for CASSYGWSVASYGYTF.

The chain uses TRBV4-3 and TRBJ1-4; D gene uncertain. The CDR3 contains 13 residues. Trimming stripped 4 bases from V and 7 bases from J, with 10 bases between. Germline V gene lookup returns CDR1 LGHNA and CDR2 YSLEER. In DNA, the CDR3 is TGCGCCAGCAGCCCCAGTAATTCTGAAAAACTGTTTTTT. As protein: CASSPSNSEKLFF.

J is TRBJ1-1 and V is TRBV5-1; tentative D call: TRBD1 (6 bases). Germline V gene data show CDR1 as SGHRS and CDR2 as YFSETQ. With 2 bases removed from V and 4 bases from J, the gap between germline ends came to 9 bases. This CDR3 spans 13 amino acids. This chain's CDR3 is CASSLGGATEAFF. The CDR3, as DNA: TGCGCCAGCAGCTTAGGGGGAGCCACTGAAGCTTTCTTT.

The CDR3 sequence: CASSRTGNTEAFF. DNA for the CDR3: TGTGCCAGCAGCAGGACAGGCAACACTGAAGCTTTCTTT. The rearrangement links TRBV27 to TRBJ1-1, with 7 bases fitting TRBD1. The CDR3 consists of 13 residues. Germline V CDR1 and CDR2: MNHEY, SMNVEV (reference sequence). Germline trimming cut 6 bases from V and 2 bases from J; bases unmatched to any gene: 3.

The DNA for the CDR3 is TGTGCCAGCAGCTTAGGAGTCGGACAGGGGGACTATGGCTACACCTTC. Encoded protein: CASSLGVGQGDYGYTF. V gene TRBV7-2 combines with J gene TRBJ1-2; 10 bases agree with TRBD1. Germline trimming cut 1 base from V and 3 bases from J; bases unmatched to any gene: 5. Germline V gene lookup returns CDR1 SGHTA and CDR2 FQGNSA. The CDR3 is 16 amino acids.

CDR3 sequence reads: CASSQGGGRADEQFF. CDR3 DNA: TGCGCCAGCAGCCAAGGGGGGGGTCGAGCGGATGAGCAGTTCTTC. The V and J genes are TRBV4-1 and TRBJ2-1; 7 nucleotides line up with TRBD2. V shed 1 base and J 8 bases; nucleotides not matched to a gene: 8. CDR3 length equals 15 residues. Germline CDR1 reads MGHRA; CDR2 reads YSYEKL.

Regarding this clone: This CDR3 is also generated by other DNA sequences in the sample. V usage is TRBV5-1 and J usage is TRBJ2-3, with 8 bases matching TRBD1. The CDR3 runs to 14 residues. From germline, CDR1 is SGHRS and CDR2 YFSETQ. V dropped 0 bases and J dropped 4; count of bases not matched to a gene: 1. The CDR3 DNA is TGCGCCAGCAGCTTGGCAGGGGGCGCAGATACGCAGTATTTT. Encoded protein: CASSLAGGADTQYF.

The genes are TRBV29-1 and TRBJ2-7, with 9 positions matching TRBD1. CDR1 and CDR2 from the germline V gene are SQVTM and ANQGSEA. The CDR3 is 19 amino acids. With V trimmed by 5 bases and J by 2 bases, 22 bases remained unmatched. The CDR3 protein is CSVLPYLTTWDRDAYEQYF. CDR3 nucleotides: TGCAGCGTTTTACCCTACTTGACCACCTGGGACAGGGACGCCTACGAGCAGTACTTC.

The chain couples TRBV12-5 to TRBJ2-7, with a possible D match to TRBD1 (6 bases). The length of the CDR3 is 15 residues. V lost 1 base to trimming and J lost 3 bases, with 13 bases between them. Germline V gives CDR1 LGHNT, CDR2 FRNRAP. The CDR3 DNA reads TGTGCTAGTGGTTTGGGGCAGGGGCCCCACTACGAGCAGTACTTC. Translated, it gives CASGLGQGPHYEQYF.

V usage is TRBV5-4 and J usage is TRBJ2-2, with a tentative D call TRBD2 (6 bases). The CDR3 consists of 17 residues. Germline V gene sequence: CDR1 SGHNT, CDR2 YYREEE (reference sequence). V was trimmed by 2 bases and J by 2 bases, leaving 16 bases between them. The CDR3 is CASSFGYGGVNTGELFF. CDR3 nucleotides: TGTGCCAGCAGCTTTGGATACGGGGGAGTTAACACCGGGGAGCTGTTTTTT.

V is TRBV5-6 and J is TRBJ2-7; 8 bases match TRBD1. The CDR3 runs to 15 residues. Germline lookup yields CDR1 SGHDT and CDR2 YYEEEE. J was trimmed by 2 bases and V by 3 bases; bases with no gene match: 7. CDR3 protein: CASSSGLQGAYEQYV. In DNA form, the CDR3 reads TGTGCCAGCAGCTCGGGGCTACAGGGGGCCTACGAGCAGTACGTC.

V gene TRBV28 combines with J gene TRBJ1-6, with TRBD1 matching over 8 bases. Germline trimming cut 5 bases from V and 5 bases from J; bases unmatched to any gene: 2. The length of the CDR3 is 14 residues. CDR1 and CDR2 (germline): MDHEN, SYDVKM. The CDR3 DNA is TGTGCCAGCAGTATGACAGGGGATAATTCACCCCTCCACTTT. This translates into CASSMTGDNSPLHF.

V gene TRBV4-2 combines with J gene TRBJ2-1; TRBD1 agrees at 7 bases. The CDR3 is made up of 16 amino acids. J gave up 2 bases and V 1 base, and 5 bases lay outside the gene matches. In germline, CDR1 is LGHNA, CDR2 YNFKEQ. The DNA of the CDR3 is TGTGCCAGCAGCCAAGGAGACAGGGACGCCTACAATGAGCAGTTCTTC. Protein sequence: CASSQGDRDAYNEQFF.

The chain has TRBV4-3 and TRBJ2-7, with 11 bases lining up with TRBD2. Germline values: CDR1 LGHNA, CDR2 YSLEER. V lost 0 bases to trimming and J lost 7 bases; unmatched junction nucleotides: 11. The CDR3 extends over 17 amino acids. The CDR3 reads CASSQEVAGGPLGEQYF. CDR3 nucleotide sequence: TGCGCCAGCAGCCAAGAAGTAGCGGGGGGGCCTCTGGGGGAGCAGTACTTC.

The chain combines TRBV9 with TRBJ2-3; D is possibly TRBD2 (6 bases). V was trimmed by 1 base and J by 0 bases, leaving 18 bases between them. Germline assignment: CDR1 SGDLS and CDR2 YYNGEE. This CDR3 spans 18 amino acids. The CDR3 DNA sequence: TGTGCCAGCAGCGTACAACCGGTAGAGGGGAGGAGCACAGATACGCAGTATTTT. Translated, it gives CASSVQPVEGRSTDTQYF.